One T cell receptor beta chain is described in this entry. Its antigen is as yet unknown. The data were obtained in a study of a mutant IDH1 vaccine in newly diagnosed glioma. As to time point: week 47, end of study. Every single dose of the vaccine, 300 ug of mutant IDH1 20-mer peptide, came with topical imiquimod. Sequencing was performed with immunoSEQ multiplex PCR; in TCRdb, only in-frame clones are kept and a portion is missing. The table has about 94,000 clones, over 85% seen once; the top ten hold around 0.73%. CDR3 length equals 14 residues. J gave up 4 bases and V 6 bases, and 8 bases lay outside the gene matches. Germline-derived CDR1 and CDR2 are MNHNY and SVGAGI (reference sequence).

The source material was PBMCs, sampled from a glioma patient whose treatment included an IDH1 peptide vaccine. The chain has TRBV6-6 and TRBJ1-1, with TRBD1 identical over 7 bases. The receptor's source is a woman between 50 and 59 years old with glioma. The CDR3 protein is CASRVPAGGTEAFF. As DNA, the CDR3 is TGTGCCAGCAGGGTACCGGCAGGGGGCACTGAAGCTTTCTTT.